This TCR beta chain was observed in a study of shared clonotypes between healthy human individuals. Study in general: CD4 naive cells filled three plates per donor, CD4 memory three, CD8 naive two and CD8 memory one.

The authors ran the assay at deep level. Profiled with immunoSEQ multiplex PCR; TCRdb holds only in-frame clones, not every one. The sample lists 550,000 to 700,000 clones, around 73% seen once, with around 2% in the top ten. Study-level findings and limits: Rarefaction showed that sequencing of sorted subsets was incomplete (despite large depth).

This clone was recorded only once. The antigen is unknown. Source material: memory CD4+ T cells sorted from blood. Described subset: CD45RA-negative fraction. This clonotype was sampled from a woman in her twenties or thirties in good health.

The CDR3 bases are TGTGCCAGCAGCTTAACAGGGGTGAATGAGCAGTTCTTC. This sequence encodes CASSLTGVNEQFF. The rearrangement joins TRBV7-3 to TRBJ2-1; D is possibly TRBD1 (5 bases). Germline V gene lookup returns CDR1 SGHTA and CDR2 FQGTGA. The CDR3 covers 13 residues. Trimming stripped 0 bases from V and 7 bases from J, with 7 bases between.